The entry below gives a single TCR beta chain sequence along with its context. The antigen is undetermined. Germline and junction disagree at one end, which may indicate a read error. These data belong to a study of metastatic and nonmetastatic thyroid tumors. For the study at large: From malignant and benign thyroid patients, repertoires in blood and in tumor or nodule tissue were compared.

Whole-study findings and limits: A significant increase in TCR beta diversity was reportedly seen in malignant thyroid tumors relative to benign nodules, in blood and tumor.

Under the authors' procedure: CDR3 was compared across clinicopathological groups, and the resulting differences were used to build a distant-metastasis classifier for papillary thyroid cancer. MiXCR was used by TCRdb to re-call the PCR reads. The V and J calls follow TCRdb's processing rather than the paper's. The table records tens of thousands of clones, roughly 15% of them present only once. Each patient came to thyroid surgery without any prior treatment (of any kind). The CDR3 is 14 amino acids. The germline V gene has CDR1 MNHNS and CDR2 SASEGT. This chain joins TRBV6-1 and TRBJ2-3; D is possibly TRBD1 (6 bases). Sequencing used blood. This clonotype was sampled from a female donor with papillary thyroid cancer or a benign thyroid nodule (not recorded which). Some clones in this sample may be carry-over from other donors' samples. The CDR3 DNA reads TGTGCCAGCATCCTGGGGGCTAGCACATATACGCAGTATTTT. It translates to CASILGASTYTQYF.